Presented here are 5 T cell receptor beta chains from one specimen sequenced in a study of CD8 T cells in ankylosing spondylitis. MiXCR was run by TCRdb on the 5' RACE reads, yielding one entry per CDR3 protein. This table holds 350,000 or so distinct CDR3 sequences, 14% to 15% found once. The source material was blood, either unsorted or a sorted T cell fraction (not recorded which). Source of these receptors: a male donor with ankylosing spondylitis or in good health (not recorded which).

The J gene is TRBJ2-7, the V gene TRBV24-1; the match to TRBD1 covers 8 bases. From germline, CDR1 is KGHDR and CDR2 SFDVKD. The CDR3 runs to 15 residues. Trimming took 5 bases from V and 3 from J; bases not matched to a gene: 8. This chain's CDR3 is CATSGRQGNYYEQYF. The DNA of the CDR3 is TGTGCCACCAGTGGGAGACAGGGGAACTACTACGAGCAGTACTTC.

This clonotype was counted many times. The genes are TRBV10-3 and TRBJ2-1, with 8 positions matching TRBD1. CDR3 length equals 15 residues. CDR1 and CDR2 from the germline V gene are ENHRY and SYGVKD. Trimming at V came to 7 bases and at J to 2 bases, leaving 7 bases not matched to a gene. Written as DNA, the CDR3 is TGTGCCATCACCTCGACAGGGGCCCCCTACAATGAGCAGTTCTTC. It specifies CAITSTGAPYNEQFF.

The sample holds a few counts of this clonotype. The DNA of the CDR3 is TGCGCCAGCAGCGGGGTTTCCGGCGAGCAGTACTTC. It codes for CASSGVSGEQYF. The chain combines TRBV5-1 with TRBJ2-7; no firm D call. CDR1 and CDR2 (germline): SGHRS, YFSETQ. The CDR3 runs to 12 residues. V dropped 4 bases and J dropped 6 bases, with 11 bases sitting between them.

This clonotype has more than one count but fewer than ten. The genes are TRBV29-1 and TRBJ2-7; 10 nucleotides match TRBD2. The junction had 4 bases not matched to a gene; V was cut back by 1 base and J by 1 base. Germline V gene lookup returns CDR1 SQVTM and CDR2 ANQGSEA. This CDR3 has 15 amino acids. The CDR3 DNA sequence: TGCAGCGTTGAAGGGACTAGCGGTGGTTCCTACGAGCAGTACTTC. It yields the protein CSVEGTSGGSYEQYF.

This clonotype has just a few counts. The chain combines TRBV6-1 with TRBJ2-7, with D possibly TRBD1 on 5 matching bases. Trimming took off 7 bases at V and 3 bases at J, with 16 bases between the two ends. The CDR3 contains 14 residues. Germline V gene lookup returns CDR1 MNHNS and CDR2 SASEGT. The CDR3 loop reads CASKTGSNRYEQYF. The DNA for the CDR3 is TGTGCCAGCAAAACAGGTTCCAACCGCTACGAGCAGTACTTC.